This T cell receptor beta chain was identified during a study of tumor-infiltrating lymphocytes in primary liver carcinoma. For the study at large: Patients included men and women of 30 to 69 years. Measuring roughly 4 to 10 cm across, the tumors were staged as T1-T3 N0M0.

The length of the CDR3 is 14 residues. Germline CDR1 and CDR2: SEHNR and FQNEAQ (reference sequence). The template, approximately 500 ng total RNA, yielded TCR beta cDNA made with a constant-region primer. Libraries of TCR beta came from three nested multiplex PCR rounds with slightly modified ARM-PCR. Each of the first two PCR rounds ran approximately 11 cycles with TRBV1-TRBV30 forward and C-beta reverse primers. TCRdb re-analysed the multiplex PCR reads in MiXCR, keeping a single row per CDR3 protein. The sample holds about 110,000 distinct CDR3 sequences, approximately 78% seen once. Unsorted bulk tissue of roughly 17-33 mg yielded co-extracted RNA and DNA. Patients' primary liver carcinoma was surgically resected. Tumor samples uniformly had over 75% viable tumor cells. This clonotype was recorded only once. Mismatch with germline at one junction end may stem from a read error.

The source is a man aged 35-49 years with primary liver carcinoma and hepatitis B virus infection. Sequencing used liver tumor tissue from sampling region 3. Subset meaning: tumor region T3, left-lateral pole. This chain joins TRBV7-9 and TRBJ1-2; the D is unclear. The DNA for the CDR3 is TGTGCCAGCAGCGCGCAAGGAAGTAACTATGGCTATACCTTC. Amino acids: CASSAQGSNYGYTF.